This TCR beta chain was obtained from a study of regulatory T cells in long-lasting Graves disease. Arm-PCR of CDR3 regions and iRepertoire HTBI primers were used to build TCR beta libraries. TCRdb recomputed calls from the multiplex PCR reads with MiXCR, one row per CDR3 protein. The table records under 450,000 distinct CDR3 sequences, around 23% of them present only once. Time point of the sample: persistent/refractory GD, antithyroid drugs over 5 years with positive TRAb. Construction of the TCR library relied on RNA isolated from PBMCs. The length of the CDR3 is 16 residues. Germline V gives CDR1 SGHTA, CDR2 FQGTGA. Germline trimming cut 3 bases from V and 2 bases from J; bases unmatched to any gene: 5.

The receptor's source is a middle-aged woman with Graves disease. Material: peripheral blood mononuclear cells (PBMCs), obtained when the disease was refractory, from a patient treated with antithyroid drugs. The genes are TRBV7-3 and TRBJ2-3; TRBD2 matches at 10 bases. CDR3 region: CASSFAGTSATDTQYF. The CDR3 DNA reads TGTGCCAGCAGCTTTGCCGGGACTAGCGCCACAGATACGCAGTATTTT.